Shown below are 30 T cell receptor beta chains from a single sample sequenced in a study of blood T cell repertoires in COVID-19. Assay: immunoSEQ multiplex PCR; the TCRdb copy retains only in-frame clones and omits some. This sample yields around 80,000 clones, of which roughly 80% are seen a single time; about 14% belongs to the top ten. Specimen: peripheral blood. All receptors come from a woman of 80 years or more with acute or convalescent COVID-19.

The chain joins TRBV3-1 (or the pseudogene TRBV3-2) to TRBJ2-1, with 7 bases identical to TRBD2. The V segment lost 1 base and the J segment 6 bases; nucleotides outside the gene matches: 3. The CDR3 is 14 residues long. Germline CDR1 is LGHDT and CDR2 is YNNKEL (reference sequence). In DNA, the CDR3 is TGTGCCAGCAGCCAAGTTCGGACTAGCAATGAGCAGTTCTTC. Protein sequence: CASSQVRTSNEQFF.

The chain joins TRBV18 to TRBJ2-7; 9 positions agree with TRBD1. Germline CDR1 reads KGHSH; CDR2 reads LQKENI. The CDR3 loop spans 15 amino acids. The V segment lost 6 bases and the J segment 0 bases; nucleotides outside the gene matches: 6. The CDR3 DNA follows: TGTGCCAGCTCCGCCGGGACAGGGAGCTCCTACGAGCAGTACTTC. Protein product: CASSAGTGSSYEQYF.

V and J are TRBV11-2 and TRBJ2-7; TRBD1 might be the D (6 bases). Germline V gives CDR1 SGHAT, CDR2 FQNNGV. The CDR3 runs to 12 residues. V lost 5 bases, J lost 4 bases, and 9 bases lay in between. The CDR3 DNA reads as TGTGCCAGCAGCGGGGACAATTACGAGCAGTACTTC. Translation: CASSGDNYEQYF.

The chain links TRBV13 to TRBJ2-7; D may be TRBD1 (5 bases). The CDR3 sequence is 14 residues long. CDR1 and CDR2 from the germline V gene are PRHDT and FYEKMQ (reference sequence). The V and J ends lost 5 bases and 2 bases respectively, with 13 bases between them. The CDR3 loop reads CASSLRAGPYEQYF. CDR3 nucleotides: TGTGCCAGCAGCCTCCGGGCAGGGCCCTACGAGCAGTACTTC.

The chain links TRBV5-6 to TRBJ1-2; a weak D match, TRBD1 (6 bases). The CDR3 is made up of 13 amino acids. The V gene lost 4 bases and the J gene lost 8 bases, with 15 bases spanning the gap. Germline assignment: CDR1 SGHDT and CDR2 YYEEEE. The CDR3 region has the DNA TGTGCCAGCAGCGCCGGCAGGGGTGAAGGCTACACCTTC. It is translated as CASSAGRGEGYTF.

The count of this clone is one. The CDR3 protein is CASSPVGASGAGELFF. CDR3 in DNA: TGTGCCAGCAGCCCGGTAGGGGCCTCAGGGGCCGGGGAGCTGTTTTTT. This chain uses TRBV5-4 with TRBJ2-2, with D tentatively TRBD1 (6 bases). This CDR3 is built from 16 residues. The V gene lost 4 bases and the J gene lost 6 bases, with 19 bases spanning the gap. CDR1 and CDR2 (germline): SGHNT, YYREEE (reference sequence).

The chain joins TRBV20-1 to TRBJ2-1; 8 nucleotides align to TRBD2. This CDR3 has 14 residues. Germline V CDR1 and CDR2: DFQATT, SNEGSKA (reference sequence). The V and J ends lost 3 bases and 2 bases, in that order; junction bases with no gene match: 3. CDR3 in DNA: TGCAGTGCTAGTGGGCGGGGGGCCTACAATGAGCAGTTCTTC. Residues: CSASGRGAYNEQFF.

The chain links TRBV9 to TRBJ2-2; D possibly corresponds to TRBD2 (5 bases). This CDR3 comprises 17 residues. V dropped 4 bases and J dropped 0 bases, with 16 bases sitting between them. Germline CDR1 reads SGDLS; CDR2 reads YYNGEE. The CDR3 bases are TGTGCCAGCAGCACCGGAGTGTCCGGGGCGAACACCGGGGAGCTGTTTTTT. This encodes CASSTGVSGANTGELFF.

Only a few counts were recorded for this clone. The chain combines TRBV11-2 with TRBJ1-2; unclear D gene. The V end lost 6 bases, the J end lost 3 bases, and 14 bases lay between the germline ends. This CDR3 region has 14 residues. Germline CDR1 reads SGHAT; CDR2 reads FQNNGV. The CDR3 region is CASSLRLGDYGYTF. The CDR3 region has the DNA TGTGCCAGCAGTCTTAGGCTCGGGGACTATGGCTACACCTTC.

The chain combines TRBV4-3 with TRBJ1-3; maybe TRBD1 (6 bases). The V and J ends lost 4 bases and 4 bases respectively, with 20 bases between them. Germline CDR1 is LGHNA and CDR2 is YSLEER. The CDR3 consists of 17 residues. CDR3 loop: CASSLQVTGSAGNTIYF. The CDR3 DNA is TGCGCCAGCAGCCTTCAAGTTACAGGGAGCGCCGGAAACACCATATATTTT.

V usage is TRBV6-5 and J usage is TRBJ2-1; D is unclear. V was pared by 6 bases and J by 1 base, with 10 bases between. Germline-derived CDR1 and CDR2 are MNHEY and SVGAGI. This CDR3 region has 14 residues. Here the CDR3 reads CASSIGFSYNEQFF. The CDR3 nucleotides read TGTGCCAGCAGCATCGGGTTTTCCTACAATGAGCAGTTCTTC.

V and J are TRBV7-2 and TRBJ1-3; D is possibly TRBD1 (5 bases). The V gene's germline CDR1 is SGHTA and CDR2 FQGNSA. The CDR3 length is 15 residues. V was cut by 0 bases and J by 0 bases, with 6 bases left in between. This CDR3 is CASSLAQGSGNTIYF. CDR3 bases: TGTGCCAGCAGCTTAGCCCAGGGCTCTGGAAACACCATATATTTT. Filled out from reference TRBV7-2 and TRBJ1-3, the complete variable domain reads GAGVSQSPSNKVTEKGKDVELRCDPISGHTALYWYRQSLGQGLEFLIYFQGNSAPDKSGLPSDRFSAERTGGSVSTLTIQRTQQEDSAVYLCASSLAQGSGNTIYFGEGSWLTVV.

The rearrangement uses TRBV7-2 and TRBJ1-2; 7 nucleotides line up with TRBD1. This CDR3 region has 16 residues. V was pared by 5 bases and J by 1 base, with 10 bases of the junction left unmatched. The germline V gene encodes CDR1 SGHTA and CDR2 FQGNSA. CDR3 in amino acids: CASSDVPGGVNYGYTF. The CDR3 DNA reads as TGTGCCAGCAGCGACGTCCCAGGGGGTGTTAACTATGGCTACACCTTC.

V usage is TRBV6-5 and J usage is TRBJ2-7; D is possibly TRBD2 (6 bases). Trimming left V 6 bases short and J 0 bases short, with 15 bases between. The CDR3 length is 15 residues. Germline V gene sequence: CDR1 MNHEY, CDR2 SVGAGI. DNA for the CDR3: TGTGCCAGCAGCGACGGGACTCCCATCTCCTACGAGCAGTACTTC. Translation gives CASSDGTPISYEQYF.

This sequence joins TRBV28 and TRBJ1-1, with D perhaps TRBD1 (6 bases). The CDR3 spans 15 residues. Trimming took off 4 bases at V and 4 bases at J, with 16 bases between the two ends. Per the germline V gene, CDR1 is MDHEN and CDR2 is SYDVKM. The CDR3 sequence is CASSSAGQGTTEAFF. The CDR3 DNA follows: TGTGCCAGCAGTTCTGCCGGCCAGGGGACCACTGAAGCTTTCTTT.

CDR3 nucleotides: TGTGCCAGCAGCTTTAGAGGAGAAGGTCAGCCCCAGCATTTT. Its protein product is CASSFRGEGQPQHF. This rearrangement joins TRBV7-2 to TRBJ1-5; no clear D gene. Trimming took 3 bases from V and 6 from J, leaving 12 bases between them. CDR1 is SGHTA and CDR2 is FQGNSA in the germline V gene. The CDR3 covers 14 residues.

The chain has TRBV9 and TRBJ2-2, with D unclear. V gave up 4 bases and J gave up 3 bases, with 4 bases separating them. The CDR3 length is 12 residues. Per the germline V gene, CDR1 is SGDLS and CDR2 is YYNGEE. CDR3 residues: CASSFYTGELFF. CDR3 DNA sequence: TGTGCCAGCAGCTTCTACACCGGGGAGCTGTTTTTT.

The chain joins TRBV7-2 to TRBJ2-1; 11 bases are shared with TRBD2. V was pared by 7 bases and J by 6 bases, with 11 bases of the junction left unmatched. The CDR3 spans 16 residues. Germline V lookup: CDR1 SGHTA, CDR2 FQGNSA. The CDR3 coding sequence is TGTGCCAGCAACAACTCCCCTAGCGGGGGGTCCAATGAGCAGTTCTTC. This translates into CASNNSPSGGSNEQFF.

The J gene is TRBJ2-7, the V gene TRBV7-2; tentatively, D is TRBD2 (6 bases). Trimming removed 5 bases from V and 2 bases from J, with 13 bases in between. The CDR3 runs 14 residues. CDR1 is SGHTA, CDR2 FQGNSA, per germline. CDR3 region: CASSLGGTTYEQYF. CDR3 nucleotide sequence: TGTGCCAGCAGCCTTGGGGGGACGACCTACGAGCAGTACTTC.

This chain links TRBV28 with TRBJ2-6; no reliable D call. This CDR3 is built from 15 residues. CDR1 is MDHEN, CDR2 SYDVKM, per germline. With 9 bases removed from V and 3 bases from J, the gap between germline ends came to 15 bases. The CDR3 here is CASARALIGANVLTF. DNA for the CDR3: TGTGCCAGTGCTCGTGCCCTAATTGGGGCCAACGTCCTGACTTTC.

This chain connects TRBV6-5 to TRBJ1-2; D possibly corresponds to TRBD1 (5 bases). This CDR3 comprises 13 residues. V dropped 6 bases and J dropped 2 bases, with 10 bases sitting between them. The germline CDR1 and CDR2 sequences are MNHEY and SVGAGI. The CDR3, as DNA: TGTGCCAGCAGCCCGGGGGGGAACTATGGCTACACCTTC. This gives the protein CASSPGGNYGYTF.

The chain carries TRBV19 and TRBJ2-7; TRBD1 is a possible D gene (5 bases). CDR1 is LNHDA and CDR2 is SQIVND in the germline V gene (reference sequence). The CDR3 loop spans 16 amino acids. V was pared by 6 bases and J by 0 bases, with 18 bases between. The CDR3 spells CASSRVQGRGSYEQYF. CDR3 bases: TGTGCCAGTAGCAGAGTCCAGGGAAGGGGCTCCTACGAGCAGTACTTC.

The chain carries TRBV6-1 and TRBJ2-6; D not certain. Trimming cost V 2 bases and J 4 bases, with 6 bases left between them. The CDR3 has 14 amino acids. CDR1 and CDR2 (germline): MNHNS, SASEGT. The CDR3 protein is CASSEPGGANVLTF. The CDR3 DNA reads TGTGCCAGCAGTGAACCCGGGGGGGCCAACGTCCTGACTTTC.

This clone occurred a few times. The chain links TRBV11-2 to TRBJ1-1; 9 bases are shared with TRBD1. The CDR3 contains 17 residues. Losses at the gene ends were 4 bases for V and 0 bases for J; bases not matched to a gene: 9. Looked up from germline, CDR1 is SGHAT and CDR2 is FQNNGV. The CDR3 nucleotides read TGTGCCAGCAGCTCGGACAGGGGCTTTACCATGAACACTGAAGCTTTCTTT. Translation gives CASSSDRGFTMNTEAFF. Together with reference TRBV11-2 and TRBJ1-1, the CDR3 gives the full variable domain: EAGVAQSPRYKIIEKRQSVAFWCNPISGHATLYWYQQILGQGPKLLIQFQNNGVVDDSQLPKDRFSAERLKGVDSTLKIQPAKLEDSAVYLCASSSDRGFTMNTEAFFGQGTRLTVV.

The chain employs TRBV3-1 (or the pseudogene TRBV3-2) and TRBJ1-1; tentatively, D is TRBD1 (6 bases). Germline V gene data show CDR1 as LGHDT and CDR2 as YNNKEL (reference sequence). V was clipped by 3 bases and J by 0 bases, with 8 bases between them. The CDR3 runs 14 residues. CDR3 DNA sequence: TGTGCCAGCAGCCACAACAGGGTGAACACTGAAGCTTTCTTT. It specifies CASSHNRVNTEAFF.

The genes are TRBV7-8 and TRBJ2-3; TRBD1 is a possible D gene (5 bases). Trimming pared 2 bases from V and 6 bases from J, leaving 15 bases between. CDR1 is SGHVS, CDR2 FQNEAQ, per germline. This CDR3 region has 15 residues. Written as DNA, the CDR3 is TGTGCCAGCAGCTTAACACAGGTCGGATCGGATACGCAGTATTTT. It yields the protein CASSLTQVGSDTQYF.

The rearrangement links TRBV11-3 to TRBJ1-2, with TRBD1 identical over 7 bases. V dropped 5 bases and J dropped 7; count of bases not matched to a gene: 10. This CDR3 has 14 residues. CDR1 is SGHNT and CDR2 is YENEEA in the germline V gene. DNA for the CDR3: TGTGCCAGCAGCGAGAGACAGGGTATAGGTGGCTACACCTTC. As protein: CASSERQGIGGYTF.

The chain combines TRBV6-2 or TRBV6-3 with TRBJ1-1; D call uncertain. The CDR3 sequence is 14 residues long. The germline V gene encodes CDR1 MNHEY and CDR2 SVGEGT. The V end was cut by 2 bases, the J end by 5 bases, with 12 bases between. The CDR3 is CASSYKGSVTEAFF. As DNA, the CDR3 is TGTGCCAGCAGTTACAAAGGGAGCGTAACTGAAGCTTTCTTT.

This sequence joins TRBV3-1 (or the pseudogene TRBV3-2) and TRBJ1-5; D not certain. The V end lost 4 bases, the J end lost 7 bases, and 11 bases lay between the germline ends. Per germline, CDR1 LGHDT and CDR2 YNNKEL (reference sequence). This CDR3 is 13 amino acids long. In DNA, the CDR3 is TGTGCCAGCAGCCGGTACCCGAGCCAGCCCCAGCATTTT. It yields the protein CASSRYPSQPQHF.

This sequence joins TRBV7-9 and TRBJ1-4; D is unresolved. Trimming took off 4 bases at V and 0 bases at J, with 3 bases between the two ends. The CDR3 loop spans 13 amino acids. Germline values: CDR1 SEHNR, CDR2 FQNEAQ (reference sequence). CDR3 sequence: CASSSSTNEKLFF. The CDR3 nucleotides are TGTGCCAGCAGCTCGTCAACTAATGAAAAACTGTTTTTT. The whole variable domain, filled in from reference TRBV7-9 and TRBJ1-4, reads DTGVSQNPRHKITKRGQNVTFRCDPISEHNRLYWYRQTLGQGPEFLTYFQNEAQLEKSRLLSDRFSAERPKGSFSTLEIQRTEQGDSAMYLCASSSSTNEKLFFGSGTQLSVL.